The 29 T cell receptor beta chains given below trace back to one sample, sequenced in a study of blood T cell repertoires in COVID-19. Produced via immunoSEQ multiplex PCR; TCRdb's table is partial and in-frame only. The sample has about 140,000 clones, approximately 83% seen once. The sample consisted of PBMCs or T cells enriched from blood (not recorded which). All receptors derive from a man in his 70s who had been exposed to COVID-19.

V and J are TRBV7-2 and TRBJ2-2; perhaps TRBD1 as D (5 bases). Germline-derived CDR1 and CDR2 are SGHTA and FQGNSA. Trimming cost V 5 bases and J 7 bases, with 11 bases left between them. The CDR3 length is 13 residues. As DNA, the CDR3 is TGTGCCAGCAGCCCGCAGGGTGTCGGGGAGCTGTTTTTT. It codes for CASSPQGVGELFF. The full variable domain, rest sourced from reference TRBV7-2 and TRBJ2-2, is GAGVSQSPSNKVTEKGKDVELRCDPISGHTALYWYRQSLGQGLEFLIYFQGNSAPDKSGLPSDRFSAERTGGSVSTLTIQRTQQEDSAVYLCASSPQGVGELFFGEGSRLTVL.

This rearrangement joins TRBV19 to TRBJ2-1; TRBD1 might be the D (6 bases). V was clipped by 1 base and J by 4 bases, with 14 bases between them. The CDR3 has 16 residues. Looked up from germline, CDR1 is LNHDA and CDR2 is SQIVND (reference sequence). The CDR3 nucleotides read TGTGCCAGTAGTATAGTTGGACAGCGACCTTACAATGAGCAGTTCTTC. Amino acids: CASSIVGQRPYNEQFF.

The chain couples TRBV28 to TRBJ1-4; D possibly corresponds to TRBD1 (5 bases). The CDR3 is 13 amino acids. The germline V gene has CDR1 MDHEN and CDR2 SYDVKM. Trimming removed 7 bases at V and 2 bases at J, with 8 bases between. The CDR3 DNA follows: TGTGCCAGCAAGGGGCCGACTAATGAAAAACTGTTTTTT. Amino acid sequence: CASKGPTNEKLFF.

The DNA of the CDR3 is TGCGCCAGCAGCCCGGGACAGGGGAACACTGAAGCTTTCTTT. This codes for CASSPGQGNTEAFF. The chain joins TRBV4-1 to TRBJ1-1; TRBD1 matches 9 bases. Germline values: CDR1 MGHRA, CDR2 YSYEKL. Unmatched junction bases numbered 1, after V lost 4 bases and J lost 1 base. The CDR3 has 14 residues.

CDR3 nucleotides: TGTGCCAGCAGCTGGGACAAGGCCCCTGGCTACACCTTC. Amino acids: CASSWDKAPGYTF. V gene TRBV12-3 or TRBV12-4 combines with J gene TRBJ1-2; possible D gene TRBD1, 6 bases. The CDR3 runs 13 residues. V was clipped by 6 bases and J by 7 bases, with 15 bases between them.

The table lists this clone with a count of one. J is TRBJ1-2 and V is TRBV6-6, with TRBD1 as a possible D gene (5 bases). This CDR3 is built from 16 residues. V lost 3 bases and J 1 base, leaving 15 bases between the germline ends. CDR1 is MNHNY, CDR2 SVGAGI, per germline (reference sequence). CDR3 in amino acids: CASSYGAVGNNYGYTF. DNA for the CDR3: TGTGCCAGCAGTTATGGGGCAGTCGGAAATAACTATGGCTACACCTTC.

This clone was detected only a few times. The CDR3 DNA is TGTGCCAGCAGCTTACAGAATTACGAGCAGTACTTC. Amino acid sequence: CASSLQNYEQYF. The chain couples TRBV7-9 to TRBJ2-7; no definite D call. This CDR3 has 12 residues. With 2 bases removed from V and 4 bases from J, the gap between germline ends came to 6 bases. Germline lookup yields CDR1 SEHNR and CDR2 FQNEAQ (reference sequence).

This sequence joins TRBV11-3 and TRBJ2-5, with D perhaps TRBD2 (5 bases). V was clipped by 6 bases and J by 2 bases, with 10 bases between them. This CDR3 is 13 amino acids long. Germline-derived CDR1 and CDR2 are SGHNT and YENEEA. DNA of the CDR3: TGTGCCAGCAGTCCGACGGGGCAAGAGACCCAGTACTTC. As protein: CASSPTGQETQYF.

This clone has a handful of counts. The chain couples TRBV5-1 to TRBJ2-5, with TRBD2 matching 15 bases. CDR1 and CDR2 (germline): SGHRS, YFSETQ. V lost 4 bases to trimming and J lost 4 bases; unmatched junction nucleotides: 2. There are 15 residues in the CDR3. The CDR3 loop is CASSQGLAGGETQYF. Written as DNA, the CDR3 is TGCGCCAGCAGCCAGGGACTAGCGGGGGGAGAGACCCAGTACTTC.

The chain links TRBV7-8 to TRBJ1-2; D is unresolved. V lost 0 bases and J lost 7, with 9 bases in between. Germline V gives CDR1 SGHVS, CDR2 FQNEAQ. This CDR3 region has 13 residues. The CDR3 reads CASSLALGSGYTF. The CDR3 DNA reads TGTGCCAGCAGCTTAGCGCTGGGGAGTGGCTACACCTTC.

The chain's CDR3 is CASSLERGEQFF. The DNA of the CDR3 is TGTGCCAGCAGCTTAGAGCGGGGTGAGCAGTTCTTC. The chain joins TRBV11-2 to TRBJ2-1, with D possibly being TRBD2 (6 bases). Germline V gene sequence: CDR1 SGHAT, CDR2 FQNNGV. The CDR3 totals 12 residues. Trimming removed 0 bases at V and 9 bases at J, with 6 bases between.

Turning to this clone: Other nucleotide sequences in the sample specify the same CDR3. The gene calls are TRBV4-2 and TRBJ1-6; maybe TRBD1 (5 bases). From germline, CDR1 is LGHNA and CDR2 YNFKEQ. The length of the CDR3 is 15 residues. The V end was cut by 6 bases, the J end by 6 bases, with 15 bases between. CDR3 DNA sequence: TGTGCCAGCAGTCAAAGCGGGACGGCTAATTCACCCCTCCACTTT. Encoded protein: CASSQSGTANSPLHF.

This chain uses TRBV15 with TRBJ2-7, with unresolved D. The CDR3 runs 14 residues. Germline CDR1 is LNHNV and CDR2 is YYDKDF (reference sequence). The germline V and J ends were trimmed by 0 bases and 0 bases, with 6 bases remaining between them. The chain's CDR3 is CATSRDPVSYEQYF. Here the CDR3 DNA reads TGTGCCACCAGCAGAGATCCGGTCTCCTACGAGCAGTACTTC.

J is TRBJ1-2 and V is TRBV7-2; 7 nucleotides align to TRBD1. This CDR3 contains 14 residues. Losses at the gene ends were 5 bases for V and 4 bases for J; bases not matched to a gene: 7. The germline V gene has CDR1 SGHTA and CDR2 FQGNSA. The CDR3 protein is CASSADGTAYGYTF. CDR3 DNA sequence: TGTGCCAGCAGCGCTGACGGGACAGCCTATGGCTACACCTTC.

This chain uses TRBV6-5 with TRBJ2-3, with 10 bases aligning to TRBD2. The germline CDR1 and CDR2 sequences are MNHEY and SVGAGI. With V trimmed by 4 bases and J by 1 base, 2 bases remained unmatched. The CDR3 is 15 amino acids. DNA for the CDR3: TGTGCCAGCAGTTTTCTAGCGGGAGGCACAGATACGCAGTATTTT. Protein sequence: CASSFLAGGTDTQYF.

The chain combines TRBV12-3 or TRBV12-4 with TRBJ1-2; D possibly corresponds to TRBD1 (5 bases). CDR3 length: 13 amino acids. V lost 5 bases and J lost 7, with 14 bases in between. The CDR3 reads CASSPQTAPGYTF. In DNA form, the CDR3 reads TGTGCCAGCAGTCCCCAGACAGCCCCTGGCTACACCTTC.

The chain links TRBV3-1 (or the pseudogene TRBV3-2) to TRBJ1-1, with 8 bases fitting TRBD1. The V gene end was trimmed by 6 bases and the J gene end by 7 bases; junction bases not matched to a gene: 4. This CDR3 is built from 12 residues. Germline CDR1 LGHDT, CDR2 YNNKEL (reference sequence). CDR3 in DNA: TGTGCCAGCAGGCAGGGGGCCGGTGAAGCTTTCTTT. Its protein product is CASRQGAGEAFF.

This rearrangement joins TRBV7-2 to TRBJ2-7; perhaps TRBD2 as D (6 bases). The CDR3 runs 15 residues. Trimming removed 5 bases at V and 4 bases at J, with 18 bases between. Germline CDR1 SGHTA, CDR2 FQGNSA. The CDR3 DNA sequence: TGTGCCAGCAGCCCACCCGCCGGGGGTTTGTACGAGCAGTACTTC. Its translation is CASSPPAGGLYEQYF.

The V call is TRBV5-1, the J call TRBJ2-3, with unresolved D. The CDR3 spans 15 residues. Germline CDR1 is SGHRS and CDR2 is YFSETQ. Trimming stripped 1 base from V and 3 bases from J, with 12 bases between. CDR3 residues: CASSLKSQETDTQYF. CDR3 coding DNA: TGCGCCAGCAGCTTGAAATCTCAGGAAACAGATACGCAGTATTTT. Variable domain in full (rest from reference TRBV5-1 and TRBJ2-3): KAGVTQTPRYLIKTRGQQVTLSCSPISGHRSVSWYQQTPGQGLQFLFEYFSETQRNKGNFPGRFSGRQFSNSRSEMNVSTLELGDSALYLCASSLKSQETDTQYFGPGTRLTVL.

The V call is TRBV6-5, the J call TRBJ1-2; a weak D match, TRBD1 (5 bases). The length of the CDR3 is 15 residues. CDR1 and CDR2 (germline): MNHEY, SVGAGI. Between the trimmed V and J ends, which lost 5 bases and 4 bases, there was a span of 17 bases. DNA of the CDR3: TGTGCCAGCAGTAACACGGACATGGGGCCCTATGGCTACACCTTC. As protein: CASSNTDMGPYGYTF.

This clone was recorded a few times. The chain is built from TRBV28 and TRBJ2-2; D is ambiguous. V was cut by 4 bases and J by 6 bases, with 21 bases left in between. This CDR3 is 17 amino acids long. CDR1 is MDHEN, CDR2 SYDVKM, per germline. In DNA, the CDR3 is TGTGCCAGCAGTTCCCCTTTGGCGGCCGGCGACCCCGGGGAGCTGTTTTTT. Amino acid sequence: CASSSPLAAGDPGELFF.

The gene calls are TRBV6-2 or TRBV6-3 and TRBJ2-7, with D unresolved. The germline CDR1 and CDR2 sequences are MNHEY and SVGEGT. V was pared by 2 bases and J by 6 bases, with 14 bases between. This CDR3 is 14 amino acids long. In DNA form, the CDR3 reads TGTGCCAGCAGTTACCTTTTCACTACGGGCGAGCAGTACTTC. Translation: CASSYLFTTGEQYF.

As DNA, the CDR3 is TGTGCCAGTAACCTACCCGGGACAGCCCTCGGGAGCTACACCTTC. It yields the protein CASNLPGTALGSYTF. The chain carries TRBV19 and TRBJ1-2; 7 bases fit TRBD1. This CDR3 spans 15 amino acids. CDR1 and CDR2 from the germline V gene are LNHDA and SQIVND (reference sequence). Unmatched junction bases numbered 17, after V lost 7 bases and J lost 9 bases.

The J gene is TRBJ1-5, the V gene TRBV18; D is unresolved. CDR1 and CDR2 from the germline V gene are KGHSH and LQKENI. V dropped 3 bases and J dropped 5 bases, with 20 bases sitting between them. The CDR3 is 17 residues long. CDR3 amino acids: CASSPRLGSGTDQPQHF. The CDR3 nucleotides are TGTGCCAGCTCACCCCGTCTTGGCAGCGGAACCGATCAGCCCCAGCATTTT.

Regarding this clone: Other DNA sequences in this specimen translate into the identical CDR3. V is TRBV9 and J is TRBJ1-2; D is uncertain. The CDR3 totals 13 residues. CDR1 is SGDLS and CDR2 is YYNGEE in the germline V gene. V lost 0 bases and J lost 2, with 5 bases in between. CDR3 in amino acids: CASSVGGNYGYTF. CDR3 DNA sequence: TGTGCCAGCAGCGTAGGAGGCAACTATGGCTACACCTTC.

V gene TRBV29-1 combines with J gene TRBJ1-1; D remains ambiguous. The length of the CDR3 is 12 residues. V lost 4 bases, J lost 4 bases, and 10 bases lay in between. The germline CDR1 and CDR2 sequences are SQVTM and ANQGSEA. The DNA of the CDR3 is TGCAGCGTTGGAGTTTATGGCACTGAAGCTTTCTTT. It yields the protein CSVGVYGTEAFF.

The chain joins TRBV7-2 to TRBJ2-3; D is perhaps TRBD2 (7 bases). The CDR3 runs to 14 residues. V lost 5 bases and J lost 2, with 11 bases in between. The germline V gene has CDR1 SGHTA and CDR2 FQGNSA. The CDR3 nucleotides read TGTGCCAGCAGCCGGGGGGCCGACACAGATACGCAGTATTTT. It translates to CASSRGADTDTQYF.

In the case of this clone: Sequence at one end of the junction differs from germline and may be a read error. The J gene is TRBJ2-5, the V gene TRBV4-3; 8 bases agree with TRBD1. CDR3 length equals 14 residues. The germline V gene has CDR1 LGHNA and CDR2 YSLEER. The DNA for the CDR3 is TGCGCCAGCAGACAAGACAGGGGAAAAGAGACCCAGTACTTC. Its protein product is CASRQDRGKETQYF.

The gene calls are TRBV9 and TRBJ1-1, with D perhaps matching TRBD1 (5 bases). Germline V gene lookup returns CDR1 SGDLS and CDR2 YYNGEE. CDR3 length: 15 residues. V was pared by 3 bases and J by 4 bases, with 16 bases between. The DNA for the CDR3 is TGTGCCAGCAGCGCCGTGGGGCAGTCGAGCACTGAAGCTTTCTTT. Translating gives CASSAVGQSSTEAFF.